The rows below give T cell receptor beta chains drawn from one sample of a study of cytomegalovirus exposure and HLA in healthy donors. Using immunoSEQ multiplex PCR, the repertoire was profiled, and TCRdb retains in-frame clones only, with some absent. The table lists over 75,000 clones. Sequencing was carried out using PBMCs. These receptors were collected from a man in his forties or fifties in good health and CMV-seronegative. Both conserved end residues are part of each CDR3. Fields, in order: D gene, V gene, J gene, CDR3 protein. The D gene is left open where the match is weak.

d_gene: NA; v_gene: TRBV5-1; j_gene: TRBJ2-7; CDR3aa: CASSLAGVTRFSNEQYF
d_gene: TRBD1; v_gene: TRBV5-1; j_gene: TRBJ1-2; CDR3aa: CASSRGRWDRDYGYTF
d_gene: NA; v_gene: TRBV5-8; j_gene: TRBJ1-6; CDR3aa: CASSFMRGSYNSPPHF
d_gene: NA; v_gene: TRBV5-1; j_gene: TRBJ2-7; CDR3aa: CASSGGTSYEQYF
d_gene: NA; v_gene: TRBV11-3; j_gene: TRBJ2-2; CDR3aa: CASSFSGGTVNTGELFF
d_gene: TRBD1; v_gene: TRBV6-1; j_gene: TRBJ2-7; CDR3aa: CASSHGQGMYEQYF
d_gene: TRBD1; v_gene: TRBV19; j_gene: TRBJ1-5; CDR3aa: CASNPQGNQPQHF
d_gene: TRBD1; v_gene: TRBV11-2; j_gene: TRBJ2-4; CDR3aa: CASSPRTGLVAKNIQYF
d_gene: NA; v_gene: TRBV29-1; j_gene: NA; CDR3aa: CSVEGKGGSYEQYF
d_gene: NA; v_gene: TRBV6-1; j_gene: TRBJ2-1; CDR3aa: CASSISSYNEQFF
d_gene: TRBD1; v_gene: TRBV5-1; j_gene: TRBJ1-6; CDR3aa: CASREGADSPLHF
d_gene: NA; v_gene: TRBV2; j_gene: TRBJ2-1; CDR3aa: CALERGGAEEQFF
d_gene: TRBD1; v_gene: TRBV7-8; j_gene: TRBJ2-7; CDR3aa: CASSLVSIGDIRDRTTYEQYF
d_gene: NA; v_gene: TRBV7-9; j_gene: TRBJ1-6; CDR3aa: CASSFGTINSPLHF
d_gene: TRBD1; v_gene: TRBV5-1; j_gene: TRBJ1-1; CDR3aa: CASSLPQDRDTEAFF
d_gene: TRBD1; v_gene: TRBV7-6; j_gene: TRBJ1-6; CDR3aa: CASSPGTVDTSLHF
d_gene: NA; v_gene: TRBV29-1; j_gene: TRBJ2-5; CDR3aa: CSVESRVATQYF
d_gene: NA; v_gene: TRBV7-9; j_gene: TRBJ1-2; CDR3aa: CASSAGQYDGYTF
d_gene: NA; v_gene: TRBV6-1; j_gene: TRBJ1-6; CDR3aa: CASSEGGGRYSPLHF